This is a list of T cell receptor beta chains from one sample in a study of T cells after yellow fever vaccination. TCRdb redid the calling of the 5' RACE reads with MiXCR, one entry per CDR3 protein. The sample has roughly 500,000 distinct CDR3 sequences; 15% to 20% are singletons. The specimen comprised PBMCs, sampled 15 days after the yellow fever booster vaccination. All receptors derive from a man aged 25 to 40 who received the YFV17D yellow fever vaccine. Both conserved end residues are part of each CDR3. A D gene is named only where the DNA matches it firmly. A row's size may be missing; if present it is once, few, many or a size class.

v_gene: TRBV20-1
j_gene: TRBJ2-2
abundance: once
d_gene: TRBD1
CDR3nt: TGCAGTGCTAGAGGACAGGGGTTGAACACCGGGGAGCTGTTTTTT
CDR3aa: CSARGQGLNTGELFF

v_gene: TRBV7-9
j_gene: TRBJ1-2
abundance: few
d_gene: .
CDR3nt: TGTGCCAGCAGCTTAGCGTCTCAGTCTTTCGGCTACACCTTC
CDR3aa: CASSLASQSFGYTF

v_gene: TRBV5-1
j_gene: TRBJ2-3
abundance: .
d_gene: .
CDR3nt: TGCGCCAGCAGGCCCGGGCCAAGAGGCGCAGATACGCAGTATTTT
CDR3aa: CASRPGPRGADTQYF

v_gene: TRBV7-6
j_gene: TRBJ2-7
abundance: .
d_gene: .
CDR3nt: TGTGCCAGCAGCTCGCTAGCATCGACGTACGAGCAGTACTTC
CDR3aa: CASSSLASTYEQYF

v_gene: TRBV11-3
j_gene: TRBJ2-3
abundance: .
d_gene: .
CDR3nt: TGTGCCAGCAGCAAAGGAGTCAGAATCACAGATACGCAGTATTTT
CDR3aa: CASSKGVRITDTQYF

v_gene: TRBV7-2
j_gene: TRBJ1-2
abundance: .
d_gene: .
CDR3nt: TGTGCCAGCAGCTTAGAAAGGAACTATGGCTACACCTTC
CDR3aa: CASSLERNYGYTF

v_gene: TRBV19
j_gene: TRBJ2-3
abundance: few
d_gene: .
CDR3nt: TGTGCCAGTAGTAACCACCCCAACAACCCAGATACGCAGTATTTT
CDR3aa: CASSNHPNNPDTQYF

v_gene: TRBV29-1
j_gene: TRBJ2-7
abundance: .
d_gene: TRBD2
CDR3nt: TGCAGCGTACGCGGACTAGCCCTATCCTACGAGCAGTACTTC
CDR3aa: CSVRGLALSYEQYF

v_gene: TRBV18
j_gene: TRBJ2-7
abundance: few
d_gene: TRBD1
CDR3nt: TGTGCCAGCTCACTAGGGGACAGGGTTTACGAGCAGTACTTC
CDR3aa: CASSLGDRVYEQYF

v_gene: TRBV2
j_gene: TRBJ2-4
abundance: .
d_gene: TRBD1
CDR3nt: TGTGCCAGCAGTTCGGACAGGGGGGAAAACATTCAGTACTTC
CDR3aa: CASSSDRGENIQYF

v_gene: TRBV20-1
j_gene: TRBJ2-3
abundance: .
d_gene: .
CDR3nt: TGCAGTGCCCGCCCAGCGGAGGGGGAACTTACAGATACGCAGTATTTT
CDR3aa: CSARPAEGELTDTQYF

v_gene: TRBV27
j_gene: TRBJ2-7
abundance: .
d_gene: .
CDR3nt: TGTGCCAGCAGTTTCGAGGCGGGAAGCTCCTACGAGCAGTACTTC
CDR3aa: CASSFEAGSSYEQYF

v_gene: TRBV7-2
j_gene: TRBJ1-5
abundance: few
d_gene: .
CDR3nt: TGTGCCAGCAGCTTGGAGGCCTTAAGGGACAATCAGCCCCAGCATTTT
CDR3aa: CASSLEALRDNQPQHF

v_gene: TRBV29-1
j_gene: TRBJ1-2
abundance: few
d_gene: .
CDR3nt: TGCAGCACATGGGACTCCGGCTTTAGCTACACCTTC
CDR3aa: CSTWDSGFSYTF

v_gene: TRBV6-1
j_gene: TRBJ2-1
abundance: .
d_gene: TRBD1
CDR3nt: TGTGCCAGCTCTGAAGACTCCGGGACAGGCCCCAATGAGCAGTTCTTC
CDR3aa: CASSEDSGTGPNEQFF

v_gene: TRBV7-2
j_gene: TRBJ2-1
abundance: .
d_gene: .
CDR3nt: TGTGCCAGCAGCTTACGACGGGATAATGAGCAGTTCTTC
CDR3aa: CASSLRRDNEQFF

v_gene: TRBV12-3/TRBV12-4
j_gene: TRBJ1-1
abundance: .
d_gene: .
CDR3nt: TGTGCCAGCATATGGGATCAGGTGGGCGCTGAAGCTTTCTTT
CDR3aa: CASIWDQVGAEAFF

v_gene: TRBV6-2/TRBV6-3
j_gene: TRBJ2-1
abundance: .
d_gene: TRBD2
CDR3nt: TGTGCCAGCAGCCGACTAGCGGGAGGACGGTTCTTC
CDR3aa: CASSRLAGGRFF

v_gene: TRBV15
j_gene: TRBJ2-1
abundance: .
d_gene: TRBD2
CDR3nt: TGTGCCACCACCCGACTAGCGGGCGTCAGCTCCTACAATGAGCAGTTCTTC
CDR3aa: CATTRLAGVSSYNEQFF

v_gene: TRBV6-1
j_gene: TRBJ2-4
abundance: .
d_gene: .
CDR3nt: TGTGCCAGCAGCCCTAGGGAGGCGGACATTCAGTACTTC
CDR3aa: CASSPREADIQYF

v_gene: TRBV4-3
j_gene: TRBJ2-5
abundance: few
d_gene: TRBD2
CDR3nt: TGCGCCAGCAGCCACTCGACAGCGGGACAAGAGACCCAGTACTTC
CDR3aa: CASSHSTAGQETQYF

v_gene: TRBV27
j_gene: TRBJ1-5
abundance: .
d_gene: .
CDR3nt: TGTGCCAGCAGTTTATCTCGCCTCAATCAGCCCCAGCATTTT
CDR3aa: CASSLSRLNQPQHF

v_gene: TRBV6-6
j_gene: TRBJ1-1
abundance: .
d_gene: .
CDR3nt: TGTGCCGCGGCTCACGAGGGTTTAACTGAAGCTTTCTTT
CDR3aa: CAAAHEGLTEAFF

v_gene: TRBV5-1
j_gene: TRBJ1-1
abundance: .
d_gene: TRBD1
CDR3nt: TGCGCCAGCAACCCACAGGGGTTGGACACTGAAGCTTTCTTT
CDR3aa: CASNPQGLDTEAFF

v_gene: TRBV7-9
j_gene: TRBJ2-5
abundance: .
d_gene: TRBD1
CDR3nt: TGTGCCAGCAGCTTATCACAGGGGATTTGGGAGACCCAGTACTTC
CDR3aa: CASSLSQGIWETQYF

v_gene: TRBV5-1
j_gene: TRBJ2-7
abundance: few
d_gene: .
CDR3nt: TGCGCCAGCAGCTTGCCGGGAGAAAACGAGCAGTACTTC
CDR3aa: CASSLPGENEQYF

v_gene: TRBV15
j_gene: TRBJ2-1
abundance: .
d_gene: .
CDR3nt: TGTGCCACCAGCGGGAGGACCCCAGATGCCTACAATGAGCAGTTCTTC
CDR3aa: CATSGRTPDAYNEQFF

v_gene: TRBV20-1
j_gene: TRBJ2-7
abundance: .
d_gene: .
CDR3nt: TGCAGTGCTAGAAACCCCCCCACCGGGACTCTCCCCGCCTACGAGCAGTACTTC
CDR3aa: CSARNPPTGTLPAYEQYF

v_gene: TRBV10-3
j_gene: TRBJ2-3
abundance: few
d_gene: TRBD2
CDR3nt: TGTGCCATCAGGAGCGGGAGCGAATATACGCAGTATTTT
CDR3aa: CAIRSGSEYTQYF

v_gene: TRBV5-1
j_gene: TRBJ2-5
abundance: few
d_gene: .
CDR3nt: TGCGCCAGCAGGGAAAACCAAGAGACCCAGTACTTC
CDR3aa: CASRENQETQYF

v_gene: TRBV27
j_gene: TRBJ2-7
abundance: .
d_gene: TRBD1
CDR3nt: TGTGCCAGCAGTCACGGGACAGGGGGCGGTGAGCAGTACTTC
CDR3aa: CASSHGTGGGEQYF

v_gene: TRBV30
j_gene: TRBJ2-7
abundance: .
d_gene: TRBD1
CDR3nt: TGTGCCTGGAGTACTGGACAGGCGCTAGATAACGAGCAGTACTTC
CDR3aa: CAWSTGQALDNEQYF

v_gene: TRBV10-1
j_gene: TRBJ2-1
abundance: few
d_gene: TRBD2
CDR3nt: TGCGCCAGCAGTGAGTTGGGACTAGCGGGAGGCGTTAATGAGCAGTTCTTC
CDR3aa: CASSELGLAGGVNEQFF

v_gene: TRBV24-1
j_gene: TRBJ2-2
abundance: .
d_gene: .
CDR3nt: TGTGCCACAGAAGACACGGCGAACACCGGGGAGCTGTTTTTT
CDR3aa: CATEDTANTGELFF

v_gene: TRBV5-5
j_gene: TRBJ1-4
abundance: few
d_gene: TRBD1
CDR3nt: TGTGCCAGCAGCTGGACAGGGGGTGGTGAAAAACTGTTTTTT
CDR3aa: CASSWTGGGEKLFF

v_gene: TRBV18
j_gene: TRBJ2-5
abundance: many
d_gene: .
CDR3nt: TGTGCCAGCTCACCAAGGGGCGCGTCGGAGACCCAGTACTTC
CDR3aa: CASSPRGASETQYF

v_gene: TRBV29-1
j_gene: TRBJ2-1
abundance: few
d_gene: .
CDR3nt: TGCAGCGTTGAAGTTGGGGGGGCTAGCTCCTACAATGAGCAGTTCTTC
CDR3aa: CSVEVGGASSYNEQFF

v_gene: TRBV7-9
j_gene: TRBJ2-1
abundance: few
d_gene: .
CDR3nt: TGTGCCAGCAGCTTAGGTACCCGCACCACGTTCTTC
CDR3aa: CASSLGTRTTFF

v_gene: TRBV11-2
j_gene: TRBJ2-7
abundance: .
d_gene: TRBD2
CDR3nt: TGTGCCAGCAGCTTGGGGACTACCATCTACGAGCAGTACTTC
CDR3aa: CASSLGTTIYEQYF

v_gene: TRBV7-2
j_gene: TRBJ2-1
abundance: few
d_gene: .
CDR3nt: TGTGCCAGCAGCTTGCTTCCGGGAGCTGAGCAGTTCTTC
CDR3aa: CASSLLPGAEQFF

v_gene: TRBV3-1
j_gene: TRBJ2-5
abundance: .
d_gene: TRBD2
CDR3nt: TGTGCCAGCAGCTCTCCCGGGGTAGCGGGAAAAGAGACCCAGTACTTC
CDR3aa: CASSSPGVAGKETQYF

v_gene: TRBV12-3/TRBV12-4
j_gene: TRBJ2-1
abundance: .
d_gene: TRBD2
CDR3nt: TGTGCCAGCAGTTCCCCGACTAGCGGAGTTTCCTACAATGAGCAGTTCTTC
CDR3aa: CASSSPTSGVSYNEQFF

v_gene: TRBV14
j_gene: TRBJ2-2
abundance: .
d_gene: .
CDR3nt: TGTGCCAGCAGCCCTGAGGAGCGGATCACCGGGGAGCTGTTTTTT
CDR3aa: CASSPEERITGELFF

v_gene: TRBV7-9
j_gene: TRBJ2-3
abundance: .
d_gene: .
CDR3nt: TGTGCCAGCAGCATACAGGGAGGCACAGATACGCAGTATTTT
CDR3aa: CASSIQGGTDTQYF

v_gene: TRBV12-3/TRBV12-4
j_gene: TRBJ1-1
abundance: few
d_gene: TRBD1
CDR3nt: TGTGCCAGCAGTCTCGCCGGACAGGCGAACACTGAAGCTTTCTTT
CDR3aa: CASSLAGQANTEAFF

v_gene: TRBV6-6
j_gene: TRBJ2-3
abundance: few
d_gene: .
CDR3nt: TGTGCCAGCAGGGGGAGGCTTACAGATACGCAGTATTTT
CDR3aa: CASRGRLTDTQYF

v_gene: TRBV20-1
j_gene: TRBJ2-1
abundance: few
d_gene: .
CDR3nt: TGCAGTGCTGCCCAGGACCATGAGCAGTTCTTC
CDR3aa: CSAAQDHEQFF

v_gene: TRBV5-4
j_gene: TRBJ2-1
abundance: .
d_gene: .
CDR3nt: TGTGCCAGCAGCAGACAGGGGAGGGTTTTCGATGAGCAGTTCTTC
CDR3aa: CASSRQGRVFDEQFF

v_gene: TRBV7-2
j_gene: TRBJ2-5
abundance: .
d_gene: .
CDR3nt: TGTGCCAGCTCCAATCAGGGGAGGGAGACCCAGTACTTC
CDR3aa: CASSNQGRETQYF

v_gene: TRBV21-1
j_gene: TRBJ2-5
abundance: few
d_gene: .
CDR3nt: TGTGCCAGCAGCAGGATTACCAGGGGGCGAGGGACCCAGTACTTC
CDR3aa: CASSRITRGRGTQYF

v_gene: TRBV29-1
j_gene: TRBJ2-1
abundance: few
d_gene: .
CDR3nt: TGCAGCGCCCCATCTACCCCGGACTACAATGAGCAGTTCTTC
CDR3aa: CSAPSTPDYNEQFF

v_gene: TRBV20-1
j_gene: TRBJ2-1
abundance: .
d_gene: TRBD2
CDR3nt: TGCAGTGCTAGAGATGCAGCGGGAGGGCTGGATGAGCAGTTCTTC
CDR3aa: CSARDAAGGLDEQFF

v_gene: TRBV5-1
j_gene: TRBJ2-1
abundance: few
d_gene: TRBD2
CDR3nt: TGCGCCAGCAGCCCCCGTAGTAGCGGGAGAGGTTCCTACAATGAGCAGTTCTTC
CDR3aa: CASSPRSSGRGSYNEQFF

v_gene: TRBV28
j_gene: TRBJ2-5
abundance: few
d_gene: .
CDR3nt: TGTGCCACCCAACTCGGCCGACTAGAGACCCAGTACTTC
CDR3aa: CATQLGRLETQYF

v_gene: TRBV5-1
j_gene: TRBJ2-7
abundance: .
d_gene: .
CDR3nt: TGCGCCAGCAGCTTGGGCCCCATGGGGGAGTACGAGCAGTACTTC
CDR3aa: CASSLGPMGEYEQYF

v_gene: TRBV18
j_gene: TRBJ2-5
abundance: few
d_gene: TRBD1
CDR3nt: TGTGCCAGCTCACCATCGACAGGGGGAACCCAAGAGACCCAGTACTTC
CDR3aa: CASSPSTGGTQETQYF

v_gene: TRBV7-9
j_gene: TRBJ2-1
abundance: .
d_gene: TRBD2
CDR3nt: TGTGCCAGCAGCCGTATAGCGGGCCAGGGTAATGAGCAGTTCTTC
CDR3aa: CASSRIAGQGNEQFF

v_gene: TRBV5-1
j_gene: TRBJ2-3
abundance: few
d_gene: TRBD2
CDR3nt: TGCGCCAGCAGCTTGGCACTAGCGGCCTCAGATACGCAGTATTTT
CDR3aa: CASSLALAASDTQYF

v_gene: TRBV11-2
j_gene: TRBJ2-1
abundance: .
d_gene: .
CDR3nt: TGTGCCAGCAGCCCCACCCCCACGGGACCAATGTCGGGTGAGCAGTTCTTC
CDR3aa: CASSPTPTGPMSGEQFF

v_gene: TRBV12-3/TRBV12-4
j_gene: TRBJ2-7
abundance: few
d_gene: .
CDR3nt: TGTGCCAGCAGAAGGGACCTCCCCTACGAGCAGTACTTC
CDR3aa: CASRRDLPYEQYF